One sample yielded the 10 T cell receptor beta chains listed below, sequenced in a study of human T cells and chemical hapten exposure. Each CDR3 protein gets one entry after TCRdb re-called the RACE reads with MiXCR. The sample lists about 84,000 distinct CDR3 sequences, 10% to 12% occurring once. Regarding time point: patch test 3, about 24 weeks after DPC sensitization. Treatment denoted: therapeutic diphenylcyclopropenone sensitization with weekly scalp DPC. Sequenced material: whole blood, taken in connection with sensitization to the hapten diphenylcyclopropenone (DPC). These TCRs come from a woman between 45 and 65 years old with alopecia areata. Some clones in this sample may be carry-over from other donors' samples.

J is TRBJ2-7 and V is TRBV5-1, with no clear D. Trimming took off 1 base at V and 6 bases at J, with 14 bases between the two ends. The CDR3 extends over 14 amino acids. CDR1 SGHRS and CDR2 YFSETQ come from the germline V gene. CDR3 region: CASSLTRLVGEQYF. The CDR3 DNA reads TGCGCCAGCAGCTTGACGCGGCTAGTGGGCGAGCAGTACTTC.

This clonotype has a count of ten or more. The chain's CDR3 is CASSLDGSPLHF. CDR3 nucleotides: TGTGCCAGCAGCTTAGACGGCTCACCCCTCCACTTT. The chain has TRBV7-9 and TRBJ1-6, with D uncertain. The CDR3 contains 12 residues. Trimming pared 1 base from V and 10 bases from J, leaving 5 bases between. CDR1 SEHNR and CDR2 FQNEAQ come from the germline V gene (reference sequence).

The chain is built from TRBV5-1 and TRBJ1-6; 8 bases agree with TRBD1. The CDR3 length is 16 residues. From germline, CDR1 is SGHRS and CDR2 YFSETQ. V lost 2 bases, J lost 2 bases, and 3 bases stayed unmatched. The CDR3 DNA reads TGCGCCAGCAGCTTCCAGGGGGCGACCTATAATTCACCCCTCCACTTT. Translated: CASSFQGATYNSPLHF.

This clonotype was counted at least ten times. This chain links TRBV5-1 with TRBJ1-1; D may be TRBD1 (5 bases). The CDR3 is 15 residues long. The germline gives CDR1 SGHRS, CDR2 YFSETQ. The V end was cut by 2 bases, the J end by 2 bases, with 13 bases between. The CDR3 is CASSFVQATNTEAFF. In DNA, the CDR3 is TGCGCCAGCAGCTTCGTACAGGCAACCAACACTGAAGCTTTCTTT.

Notes on this clonotype: An end of the junction differs from the germline gene, which may be a read error. This rearrangement joins TRBV20-1 to TRBJ2-7; D may be TRBD1 (5 bases). CDR1 DFQATT and CDR2 SNEGSKA come from the germline V gene (reference sequence). The CDR3 is made up of 17 amino acids. CDR3 loop: CSASSGMRPRSSYEQYF. CDR3 DNA sequence: TGCAGTGCTAGCTCAGGGATGCGGCCCCGAAGCTCCTACGAACAGTACTTC.

V usage is TRBV20-1 and J usage is TRBJ1-4; D is unclear. Germline lookup yields CDR1 DFQATT and CDR2 SNEGSKA (reference sequence). V lost 1 base and J 3 bases, leaving 15 bases between the germline ends. The CDR3 is 16 amino acids. The CDR3, as DNA: TGCAGTGCTAGAGGCCCAGGAACCACCGCTAATGAAAAACTGTTTTTT. This translates into CSARGPGTTANEKLFF.

In this sample, this clonotype turned up a few times. The chain couples TRBV9 to TRBJ2-7; 14 nucleotides agree with TRBD2. There are 15 residues in the CDR3. J lost 5 bases, V lost 3 bases, and 4 bases had no gene match. The germline CDR1 and CDR2 sequences are SGDLS and YYNGEE. CDR3 nucleotides: TGTGCCAGCAGCGCCGGGACTAGCGGGAGTAACGAGCAGTACTTC. It translates to CASSAGTSGSNEQYF.

The chain links TRBV29-1 to TRBJ2-5; 7 bases agree with TRBD1. This CDR3 is 15 amino acids long. V shed 0 bases and J 5 bases; nucleotides not matched to a gene: 9. CDR1 is SQVTM and CDR2 is ANQGSEA in the germline V gene. DNA for the CDR3: TGCAGCGTTGAAGAAATGACAGGGCCAAGGGAGACCCAGTACTTC. It encodes CSVEEMTGPRETQYF. Combining the CDR3 with reference TRBV29-1 and TRBJ2-5 gives the whole variable domain SAVISQKPSRDICQRGTSLTIQCQVDSQVTMMFWYRQQPGQSLTLIATANQGSEATYESGFVIDKFPISRPNLTFSTLTVSNMSPEDSSIYLCSVEEMTGPRETQYFGPGTRLLVL.

This clonotype came up a few times. This chain uses TRBV12-3 or TRBV12-4 with TRBJ2-6; 7 positions agree with TRBD2. The CDR3 sequence is 20 residues long. J was trimmed by 0 bases and V by 7 bases; bases with no gene match: 18. CDR3 residues: CASILGLVQGASSGANVLTF. The DNA of the CDR3 is TGTGCCAGCATCCTCGGACTAGTCCAAGGCGCAAGCTCTGGGGCCAACGTCCTGACTTTC.

This clonotype was counted at least ten times. V is TRBV11-1 and J is TRBJ1-1; D unresolved. CDR3 length equals 15 residues. V was trimmed by 4 bases and J by 4 bases, leaving 16 bases between them. CDR1 and CDR2 from the germline V gene are SGHAT and FQDESV (reference sequence). The CDR3 is CASSWGGGKGTEAFF. CDR3 in DNA: TGTGCCAGCAGCTGGGGAGGAGGGAAGGGCACTGAAGCTTTCTTT.